The clone carrying this TCR beta chain turned up a few times. Its target is not known. TCRdb keeps only in-frame clones here, not all; method: immunoSEQ multiplex PCR. The table lists around 99,000 clones, 80% to 90% of them singletons. This sample is part of a study of radiotherapy plus CTLA-4 blockade in lung cancer. For the study at large: In 18% of patients, objective responses were seen; roughly 28% had disease control.

Findings of the study overall: Blood TCR clones of tumor origin expanded after radiotherapy plus ipilimumab. Together with interferon-beta, which increased in serum after radiation, early dynamic changes in blood T cell clones were reportedly the best predictors of response.

Ipilimumab-mediated CTLA-4 blockade plus focal radiation was given to patients having chemo-refractory metastatic non-small-cell lung cancer. V dropped 2 bases and J dropped 7 bases, with 9 bases sitting between them. The germline CDR1 and CDR2 sequences are KGHSH and LQKENI. This CDR3 has 12 amino acids. Sequenced material: peripheral blood, taken from a patient treated with radiotherapy plus ipilimumab. The rearrangement links TRBV18 to TRBJ2-7, with a tentative D call TRBD1 (6 bases). The sequence derives from a human donor with non-small cell lung cancer that progressed on radiotherapy plus ipilimumab. DNA of the CDR3: TGTGCCAGCTCACCAGGCAGGGGAGAGCAGTACTTC. It yields the protein CASSPGRGEQYF. The variable domain in full, completed from reference TRBV18 and TRBJ2-7, reads NAGVMQNPRHLVRRRGQEARLRCSPMKGHSHVYWYRQLPEEGLKFMVYLQKENIIDESGMPKERFSAEFPKEGPSILRIQQVVRGDSAAYFCASSPGRGEQYFGPGTRLTVT.